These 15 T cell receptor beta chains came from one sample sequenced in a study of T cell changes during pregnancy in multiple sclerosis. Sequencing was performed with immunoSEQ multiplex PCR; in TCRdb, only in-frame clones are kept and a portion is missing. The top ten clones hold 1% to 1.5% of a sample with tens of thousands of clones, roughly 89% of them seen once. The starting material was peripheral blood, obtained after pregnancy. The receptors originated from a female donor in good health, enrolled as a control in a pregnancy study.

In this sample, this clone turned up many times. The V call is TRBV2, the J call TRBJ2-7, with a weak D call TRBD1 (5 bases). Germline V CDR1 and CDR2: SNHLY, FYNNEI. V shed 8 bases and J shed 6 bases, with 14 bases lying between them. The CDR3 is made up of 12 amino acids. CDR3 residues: CASQDSLGEQYF. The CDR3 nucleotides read TGTGCCAGCCAAGACAGCTTAGGCGAGCAGTACTTC.

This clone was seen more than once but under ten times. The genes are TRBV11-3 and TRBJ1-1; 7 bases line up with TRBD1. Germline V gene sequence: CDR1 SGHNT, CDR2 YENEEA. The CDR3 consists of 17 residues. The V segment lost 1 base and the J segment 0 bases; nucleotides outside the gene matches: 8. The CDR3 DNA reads TGTGCCAGCAGCTTAGGTCGGTCAGGGGGTTTGAACACTGAAGCTTTCTTT. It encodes CASSLGRSGGLNTEAFF.

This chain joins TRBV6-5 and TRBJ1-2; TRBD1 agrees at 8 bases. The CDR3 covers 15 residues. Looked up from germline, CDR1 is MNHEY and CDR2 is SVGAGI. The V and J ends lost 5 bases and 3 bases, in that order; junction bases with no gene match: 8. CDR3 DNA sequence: TGTGCCAGCAGTCCCCGGACAGGGCCTTACTATGGCTACACCTTC. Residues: CASSPRTGPYYGYTF.

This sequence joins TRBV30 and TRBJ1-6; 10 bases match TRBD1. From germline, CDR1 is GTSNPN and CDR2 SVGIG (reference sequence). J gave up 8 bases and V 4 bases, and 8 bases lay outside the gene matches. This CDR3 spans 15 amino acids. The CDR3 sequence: CAWTADGQGDSPLHF. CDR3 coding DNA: TGTGCCTGGACAGCCGACGGACAGGGGGATTCACCCCTCCACTTT. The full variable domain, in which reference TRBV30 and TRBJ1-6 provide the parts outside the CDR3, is SQTIHQWPATLVQPVGSPLSLECTVEGTSNPNLYWYRQAAGRGLQLLFYSVGIGQISSEVPQNLSASRPQDRQFILSSKKLLLSDSGFYLCAWTADGQGDSPLHFGNGTRLTVT.

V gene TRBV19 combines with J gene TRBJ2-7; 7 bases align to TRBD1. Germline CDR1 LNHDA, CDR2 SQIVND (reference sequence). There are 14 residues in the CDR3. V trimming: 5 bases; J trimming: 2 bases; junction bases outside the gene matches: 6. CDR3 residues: CASSSRQGTYEQYF. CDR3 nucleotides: TGTGCCAGTAGTTCTCGACAGGGAACCTACGAGCAGTACTTC. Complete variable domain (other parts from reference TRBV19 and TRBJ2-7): DGGITQSPKYLFRKEGQNVTLSCEQNLNHDAMYWYRQDPGQGLRLIYYSQIVNDFQKGDIAEGYSVSREKKESFPLTVTSAQKNPTAFYLCASSSRQGTYEQYFGPGTRLTVT.

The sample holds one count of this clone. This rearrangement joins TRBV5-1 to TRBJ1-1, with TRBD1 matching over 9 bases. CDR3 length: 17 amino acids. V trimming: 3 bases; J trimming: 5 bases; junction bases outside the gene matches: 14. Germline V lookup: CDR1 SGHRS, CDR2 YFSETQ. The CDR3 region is CASSYPRKQGAGTEAFF. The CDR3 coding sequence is TGCGCCAGCAGCTACCCGAGAAAACAGGGGGCAGGTACTGAAGCTTTCTTT.

The CDR3 DNA sequence: TGCAGCACGTCAGGGGGCACTGAAGCTTTCTTT. It yields the protein CSTSGGTEAFF. V and J are TRBV29-1 and TRBJ1-1; the match to TRBD1 covers 7 bases. Germline CDR1 and CDR2: SQVTM and ANQGSEA. This CDR3 contains 11 residues. J was trimmed by 4 bases and V by 8 bases; bases with no gene match: 4.

The CDR3 spells CATRSTEAQYF. The CDR3 bases are TGTGCCACACGATCTACCGAGGCGCAGTATTTT. The V and J genes are TRBV5-4 and TRBJ2-3; D remains ambiguous. Between the trimmed V and J ends, which lost 9 bases and 10 bases, there was a span of 15 bases. The CDR3 is 11 residues long. Germline values: CDR1 SGHNT, CDR2 YYREEE (reference sequence).

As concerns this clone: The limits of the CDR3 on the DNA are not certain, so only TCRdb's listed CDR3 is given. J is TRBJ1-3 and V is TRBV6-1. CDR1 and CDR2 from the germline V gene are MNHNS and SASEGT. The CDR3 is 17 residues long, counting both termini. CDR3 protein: CASSEFLAVEFGNTIYF.

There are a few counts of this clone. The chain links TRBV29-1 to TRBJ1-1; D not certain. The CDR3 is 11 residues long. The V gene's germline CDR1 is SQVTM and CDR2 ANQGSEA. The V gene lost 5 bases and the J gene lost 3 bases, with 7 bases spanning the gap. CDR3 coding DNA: TGCAGCGTTACACGGGACACTGAAGCTTTCTTT. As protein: CSVTRDTEAFF.

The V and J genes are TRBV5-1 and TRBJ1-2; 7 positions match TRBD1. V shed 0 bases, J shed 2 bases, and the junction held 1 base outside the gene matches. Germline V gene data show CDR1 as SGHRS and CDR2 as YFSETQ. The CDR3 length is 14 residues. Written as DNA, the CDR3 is TGCGCCAGCAGCTTGGGGGACAGCAACTATGGCTACACCTTC. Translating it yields CASSLGDSNYGYTF.

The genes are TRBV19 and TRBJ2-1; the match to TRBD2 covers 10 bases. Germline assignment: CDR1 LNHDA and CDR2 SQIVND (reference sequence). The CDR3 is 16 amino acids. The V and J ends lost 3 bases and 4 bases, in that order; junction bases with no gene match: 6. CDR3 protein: CASSIRASGGYNEQFF. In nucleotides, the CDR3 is TGTGCCAGTAGTATTAGGGCTAGCGGGGGTTACAATGAGCAGTTCTTC. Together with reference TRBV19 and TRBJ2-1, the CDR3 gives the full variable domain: DGGITQSPKYLFRKEGQNVTLSCEQNLNHDAMYWYRQDPGQGLRLIYYSQIVNDFQKGDIAEGYSVSREKKESFPLTVTSAQKNPTAFYLCASSIRASGGYNEQFFGPGTRLTVL.

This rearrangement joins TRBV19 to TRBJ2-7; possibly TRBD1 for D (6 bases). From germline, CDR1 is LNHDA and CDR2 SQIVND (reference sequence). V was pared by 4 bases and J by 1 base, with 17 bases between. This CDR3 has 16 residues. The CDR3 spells CASSTRIRDKSYEQYF. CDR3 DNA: TGTGCCAGTAGTACGAGAATCCGGGACAAATCCTACGAGCAGTACTTC.

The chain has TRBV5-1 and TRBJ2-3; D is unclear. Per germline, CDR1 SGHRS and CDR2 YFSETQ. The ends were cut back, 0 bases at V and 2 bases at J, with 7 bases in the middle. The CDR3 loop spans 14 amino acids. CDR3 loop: CASSLASFTDTQYF. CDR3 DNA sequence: TGCGCCAGCAGCTTGGCCTCGTTCACAGATACGCAGTATTTT.

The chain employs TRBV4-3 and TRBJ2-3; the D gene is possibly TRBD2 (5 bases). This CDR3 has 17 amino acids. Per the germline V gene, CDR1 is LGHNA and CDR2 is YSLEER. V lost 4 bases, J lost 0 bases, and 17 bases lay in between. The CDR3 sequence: CASSRLFRGTSTDTQYF. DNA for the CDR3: TGCGCCAGCAGCCGGTTGTTCCGGGGAACTAGCACAGATACGCAGTATTTT.